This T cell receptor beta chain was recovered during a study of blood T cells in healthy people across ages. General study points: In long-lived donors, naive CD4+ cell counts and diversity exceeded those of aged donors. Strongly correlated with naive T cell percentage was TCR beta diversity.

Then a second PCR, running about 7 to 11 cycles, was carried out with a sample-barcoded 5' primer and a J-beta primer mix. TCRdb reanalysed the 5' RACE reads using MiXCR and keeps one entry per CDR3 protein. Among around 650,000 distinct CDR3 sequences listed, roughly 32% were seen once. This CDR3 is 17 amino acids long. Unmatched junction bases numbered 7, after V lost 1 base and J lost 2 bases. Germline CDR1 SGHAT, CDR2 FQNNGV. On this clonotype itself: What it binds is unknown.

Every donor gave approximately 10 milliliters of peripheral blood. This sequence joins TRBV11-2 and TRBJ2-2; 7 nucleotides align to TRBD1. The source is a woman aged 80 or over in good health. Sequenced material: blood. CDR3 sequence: CASSLGGQTRNTGELFF. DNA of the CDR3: TGTGCCAGCAGCTTAGGGGGACAGACCCGCAACACCGGGGAGCTGTTTTTT.